The rows below give T cell receptor beta chains drawn from one sample of a study of T cell repertoires in cytomegalovirus infection. TCRdb reprocessed the reads via MiXCR and lists one record per CDR3 protein. The data contain fewer than 550,000 distinct CDR3 sequences, around 10% of them seen just once; the ten biggest clones take up roughly 10%. Sequencing was done on a sample of PBMCs. The receptors come from a human donor in good health (CMV status not recorded). Some clones in this sample may be carry-over from other donors' samples. The CDR3 runs from the conserved cysteine through the conserved F or W. The order of the fields is J gene, D gene, V gene, clone size, CDR3 DNA, CDR3 protein. A D gene is named only where the DNA matches it firmly. Not all rows give a size; the values are once, few, many and, for expanded clones, a class.

j_gene: TRBJ2-6; d_gene: NA; v_gene: TRBV11-2; abundance: many; CDR3nt: TGTGCCAGCAGCTTGGGGGCCTCTGGGGCCAACGTCCTGACTTTC; CDR3aa: CASSLGASGANVLTF
j_gene: TRBJ1-4; d_gene: NA; v_gene: TRBV28; abundance: many; CDR3nt: TGTGCCAGCAGTCCCCCCAGTGGGCGGAATGAAAAACTGTTTTTT; CDR3aa: CASSPPSGRNEKLFF
j_gene: TRBJ1-1; d_gene: NA; v_gene: TRBV20-1; abundance: few; CDR3nt: TGCAGTGCTAATTTTCGGCGGGGGGCGGACACTGAAGCTTTCTTT; CDR3aa: CSANFRRGADTEAFF
j_gene: TRBJ1-1; d_gene: NA; v_gene: TRBV12-3/TRBV12-4; abundance: many; CDR3nt: TGTGCCAGCAGCCCCGGGACGTCGAACACTGAAGCTTTCTTT; CDR3aa: CASSPGTSNTEAFF
j_gene: TRBJ1-5; d_gene: NA; v_gene: TRBV7-9; abundance: NA; CDR3nt: TGTGCCAGCACCTTAGAGCCCCAGCATTTT; CDR3aa: CASTLEPQHF
j_gene: TRBJ1-5; d_gene: TRBD1; v_gene: TRBV10-3; abundance: many; CDR3nt: TGTGCCATGGGGACAGGGCCGAGCAATCAGCCCCAGCATTTT; CDR3aa: CAMGTGPSNQPQHF
j_gene: TRBJ1-1; d_gene: TRBD1; v_gene: TRBV7-8; abundance: many; CDR3nt: TGTGCCAGCAGCTTACGGGGCCGACTCACAGGGGGCTCGACTGAAGCTTTCTTT; CDR3aa: CASSLRGRLTGGSTEAFF
j_gene: TRBJ2-3; d_gene: TRBD1; v_gene: TRBV7-9; abundance: many; CDR3nt: TGTGCCAGCAGCCAATGGACAGGGATAACAGATACGCAGTATTTT; CDR3aa: CASSQWTGITDTQYF
j_gene: TRBJ2-3; d_gene: NA; v_gene: TRBV5-4; abundance: many; CDR3nt: TGTGCCAGCAGCTTGAAGGGGGGCCACGGCACAGATACGCAGTATTTT; CDR3aa: CASSLKGGHGTDTQYF
j_gene: TRBJ1-6; d_gene: NA; v_gene: TRBV20-1; abundance: many; CDR3nt: TGCAGTGCTCGCTCCCCAGGCATACCCCTCCACTTT; CDR3aa: CSARSPGIPLHF
j_gene: TRBJ2-4; d_gene: TRBD1; v_gene: TRBV28; abundance: NA; CDR3nt: TGTGCCAGCAGTTCCAGGACAGGAAAAGGGTACTTC; CDR3aa: CASSSRTGKGYF
j_gene: TRBJ1-2; d_gene: NA; v_gene: TRBV7-2; abundance: few; CDR3nt: TGTGCCAGCAGCTCCCCCAACGGCAATTCTAACTATGGCTACACCTTC; CDR3aa: CASSSPNGNSNYGYTF
j_gene: TRBJ1-5; d_gene: NA; v_gene: TRBV20-1; abundance: many; CDR3nt: TGCAGTGCTAGAGATATATACGGGGGTCGGCTTCAGCCCCAGCATTTT; CDR3aa: CSARDIYGGRLQPQHF
j_gene: TRBJ1-2; d_gene: NA; v_gene: TRBV7-9; abundance: many; CDR3nt: TGTGCCAGCAGCTTAGCGGCGACAGCCTACACCTTC; CDR3aa: CASSLAATAYTF
j_gene: TRBJ1-1; d_gene: TRBD1; v_gene: TRBV5-1; abundance: few; CDR3nt: TGCGCCAGCAGCCAGGGGGTTTCGAGAACTGAAGCTTTCTTT; CDR3aa: CASSQGVSRTEAFF
j_gene: TRBJ1-1; d_gene: NA; v_gene: TRBV9; abundance: many; CDR3nt: TGTGCCAGCAGCGCCTTCGGGAACACTGAAGCTTTCTTT; CDR3aa: CASSAFGNTEAFF
j_gene: TRBJ2-4; d_gene: NA; v_gene: TRBV6-1; abundance: few; CDR3nt: TGTGCCAGCAGTGAAGAGGGGGAAGCCAAAAACATTCAGTACTTC; CDR3aa: CASSEEGEAKNIQYF
j_gene: TRBJ1-2; d_gene: NA; v_gene: TRBV5-4; abundance: many; CDR3nt: TGTGCCAGCAGCCCATCCAGGAGAAACTATGGCTACACCTTC; CDR3aa: CASSPSRRNYGYTF
j_gene: TRBJ2-1; d_gene: TRBD2; v_gene: TRBV6-5; abundance: many; CDR3nt: TGTGCCAGCAGTTTTTTACTAGCGGGGGCCCTGAATGAGCAGTTCTTC; CDR3aa: CASSFLLAGALNEQFF
j_gene: TRBJ2-1; d_gene: NA; v_gene: TRBV29-1; abundance: NA; CDR3nt: TGCAGCGTTGAAGATCGGGCCCTGAAGAGCTCCTACAATGAGCAGTTCTTC; CDR3aa: CSVEDRALKSSYNEQFF
j_gene: TRBJ2-6; d_gene: TRBD1; v_gene: TRBV7-8; abundance: many; CDR3nt: TGTGCCAGCAGCTTAGGTCGTATACCGGGACAGGGTGGTGGGGCCAACGTCCTGACTTTC; CDR3aa: CASSLGRIPGQGGGANVLTF
j_gene: TRBJ2-1; d_gene: TRBD2; v_gene: TRBV27; abundance: NA; CDR3nt: TGTGCCAGCAGTTCACCCCGACTAGCGGGAGGCCCCTGGGATGAGCAGTTCTTC; CDR3aa: CASSSPRLAGGPWDEQFF
j_gene: TRBJ2-3; d_gene: TRBD2; v_gene: TRBV20-1; abundance: few; CDR3nt: TGCAGTGCTAGAGGCGATAGCGGGGCCTTCACAGATACGCAGTATTTT; CDR3aa: CSARGDSGAFTDTQYF
j_gene: TRBJ2-2; d_gene: NA; v_gene: TRBV4-2; abundance: many; CDR3nt: TGTGCCAGCAGCCAAGATCTGACGGGAGTTCCCGGGGAGCTGTTTTTT; CDR3aa: CASSQDLTGVPGELFF
j_gene: TRBJ2-7; d_gene: NA; v_gene: TRBV20-1; abundance: NA; CDR3nt: TGCAGTGCTAGTGACCAAAGGACCCACTACGAGCAGTACTTC; CDR3aa: CSASDQRTHYEQYF
j_gene: TRBJ2-3; d_gene: NA; v_gene: TRBV4-2; abundance: many; CDR3nt: TGTGCCAGCAGCCTCGCAGAGGATACGCAGTATTTT; CDR3aa: CASSLAEDTQYF
j_gene: TRBJ2-3; d_gene: NA; v_gene: TRBV27; abundance: few; CDR3nt: TGTGCCAGCAGTTTTTTGGTGGACACTGCCAGCACAGATACGCAGTATTTT; CDR3aa: CASSFLVDTASTDTQYF
j_gene: TRBJ1-1; d_gene: NA; v_gene: TRBV6-1; abundance: many; CDR3nt: TGTGCCAGCAGTGAGGAGGGACGGACTGAAGCTTTCTTT; CDR3aa: CASSEEGRTEAFF
j_gene: TRBJ2-5; d_gene: TRBD1; v_gene: TRBV20-1; abundance: NA; CDR3nt: TGCAGTGCTAGAGATCGGGACAGGGGATTGTTGGGAGCCCCCCAAGAGACCCAGTACTTC; CDR3aa: CSARDRDRGLLGAPQETQYF
j_gene: TRBJ2-1; d_gene: NA; v_gene: TRBV29-1; abundance: NA; CDR3nt: TGCAGCGTAGGGGCGGCGGGTAGCTCCTACAATGAGCAGTTCTTC; CDR3aa: CSVGAAGSSYNEQFF
j_gene: TRBJ1-6; d_gene: NA; v_gene: TRBV12-3/TRBV12-4; abundance: many; CDR3nt: TGTGCCAGCCGGGACCAATATAATTCACCCCTCCACTTT; CDR3aa: CASRDQYNSPLHF
j_gene: TRBJ1-2; d_gene: NA; v_gene: TRBV12-3/TRBV12-4; abundance: many; CDR3nt: TGTGCCAGCACCCGGACAGCTAACTATGGCTACACCTTC; CDR3aa: CASTRTANYGYTF
j_gene: TRBJ2-2; d_gene: TRBD2; v_gene: TRBV12-3/TRBV12-4; abundance: NA; CDR3nt: TGTGCCAGTTTCACCGCGGGAGGTAACGGGGAGCTGTTTTTT; CDR3aa: CASFTAGGNGELFF
j_gene: TRBJ1-2; d_gene: NA; v_gene: TRBV18; abundance: few; CDR3nt: TGTGCCAGCTCATTTACCGGGACACCAGGCGACTACACCTTC; CDR3aa: CASSFTGTPGDYTF
j_gene: TRBJ1-2; d_gene: TRBD1; v_gene: TRBV3-1; abundance: NA; CDR3nt: TGTGCCAGCAGCACCGGGACAGGGGCCATCTATGGCTACACCTTC; CDR3aa: CASSTGTGAIYGYTF
j_gene: TRBJ2-1; d_gene: NA; v_gene: TRBV19; abundance: many; CDR3nt: TGTGCCAGTAGTATAGTTAAGGGGAGGAATGAGCAGTTCTTC; CDR3aa: CASSIVKGRNEQFF
j_gene: TRBJ1-2; d_gene: NA; v_gene: TRBV14; abundance: many; CDR3nt: TGTGCCAGCAGCCACCTGGGTGGATCTCTTGGCTACACCTTC; CDR3aa: CASSHLGGSLGYTF
j_gene: TRBJ2-1; d_gene: NA; v_gene: TRBV5-1; abundance: NA; CDR3nt: TGCGCCAGCAGCTTGTTATCCAGGGGAGCCTACAATGTGCAGTTCTTC; CDR3aa: CASSLLSRGAYNVQFF
j_gene: TRBJ1-1; d_gene: TRBD1; v_gene: TRBV11-2; abundance: NA; CDR3nt: TGTGCCAGCAGCCTCCGGGACAGGGGCTTCTCGGGGACTGAAGCTTTCTTT; CDR3aa: CASSLRDRGFSGTEAFF